What follows are 19 T cell receptor beta chains derived from one specimen sequenced in a study of T cell changes during pregnancy in multiple sclerosis. The protocol was immunoSEQ multiplex PCR, while the TCRdb copy is restricted to in-frame clones and leaves out a portion. The data contain around 85,000 clones, roughly nine tenths of them singletons. The sample consisted of PBMCs, taken in the first trimester of pregnancy. The receptor source for this set is a female donor in good health, serving as a control in a pregnancy study. Some clones in this sample may be carry-over from other donors' samples.

The V call is TRBV7-2, the J call TRBJ2-1, with 12 bases matching TRBD2. The CDR3 is 18 residues long. Germline V gene data show CDR1 as SGHTA and CDR2 as FQGNSA. The V and J ends lost 4 bases and 5 bases, in that order; junction bases with no gene match: 12. The DNA for the CDR3 is TGTGCCAGCAGCTCCCACTGGACTAGCGGGGAACTACACAATGAGCAGTTCTTC. Translated, it gives CASSSHWTSGELHNEQFF.

The V gene is TRBV5-1, the J gene TRBJ1-4; D ambiguous. The CDR3 sequence is 16 residues long. V lost 1 base, J lost 0 bases, and 10 bases lay in between. Germline values: CDR1 SGHRS, CDR2 YFSETQ. CDR3: CASSLNARSTNEKLFF. The DNA for the CDR3 is TGCGCCAGCAGCTTGAATGCACGGTCAACTAATGAAAAACTGTTTTTT.

The V gene is TRBV29-1, the J gene TRBJ1-1; 7 nucleotides match TRBD1. J lost 0 bases, V lost 6 bases, and 22 bases had no gene match. The CDR3 consists of 19 residues. CDR1 is SQVTM and CDR2 is ANQGSEA in the germline V gene. CDR3 in amino acids: CSVEGVRQGGLMVNTEAFF. DNA of the CDR3: TGCAGCGTCGAGGGGGTTCGACAGGGCGGCTTAATGGTGAACACTGAAGCTTTCTTT.

The CDR3 DNA reads as TGTGCCAGCAGTGGTAGCGTTCTCTCCTACGAGCAGTACTTC. Translation: CASSGSVLSYEQYF. The chain joins TRBV6-5 to TRBJ2-7; D possibly corresponds to TRBD2 (5 bases). The CDR3 has 14 residues. The V gene's germline CDR1 is MNHEY and CDR2 SVGAGI. The V and J ends lost 5 bases and 0 bases respectively, with 11 bases between them.

The V and J genes are TRBV5-5 and TRBJ1-2; the D is unclear. There are 13 residues in the CDR3. Per the germline V gene, CDR1 is SGHKS and CDR2 is YYEKEE (reference sequence). The V end lost 3 bases, the J end lost 4 bases, and 10 bases lay between the germline ends. CDR3 coding DNA: TGTGCCAGCAGCTCCGGAGGGCCCTATGGCTACACCTTC. Its protein product is CASSSGGPYGYTF.

The genes are TRBV28 and TRBJ2-7; weak D call: TRBD2 (7 bases). Germline CDR1 MDHEN, CDR2 SYDVKM. There are 15 residues in the CDR3. V was pared by 6 bases and J by 2 bases, with 17 bases between. The CDR3 nucleotides are TGTGCCAGCAGAGAATGGCCGGGGGGCGCCTACGAGCAGTACTTC. Encoded protein: CASREWPGGAYEQYF. The entire variable domain, with the rest obtained from reference TRBV28 and TRBJ2-7, is as follows: DVKVTQSSRYLVKRTGEKVFLECVQDMDHENMFWYRQDPGLGLRLIYFSYDVKMKEKGDIPEGYSVSREKKERFSLILESASTNQTSMYLCASREWPGGAYEQYFGPGTRLTVT.

This rearrangement joins TRBV2 to TRBJ1-1, with 9 nucleotides matching TRBD1. CDR3 length: 14 amino acids. With V trimmed by 6 bases and J by 5 bases, 7 bases remained unmatched. CDR1 and CDR2 from the germline V gene are SNHLY and FYNNEI. CDR3 nucleotides: TGTGCCAGCAGCTCCACGACAGGGGGTACTGAAGCTTTCTTT. This gives the protein CASSSTTGGTEAFF.

The chain couples TRBV7-3 to TRBJ2-7, with D possibly being TRBD1 (6 bases). CDR1 is SGHTA and CDR2 is FQGTGA in the germline V gene. The CDR3 runs 17 residues. Trimming left V 3 bases short and J 5 bases short, with 23 bases between. CDR3 amino acids: CASSLFSPGHQIDEQYF. As DNA, the CDR3 is TGTGCCAGCAGCTTGTTTTCGCCGGGACACCAGATCGACGAGCAGTACTTC.

The genes are TRBV19 and TRBJ1-3; the D gene is possibly TRBD1 (6 bases). V was shortened by 7 bases and J by 0 bases, with 13 bases between the two germline ends. The CDR3 totals 15 residues. Looked up from germline, CDR1 is LNHDA and CDR2 is SQIVND (reference sequence). CDR3: CASTRGHSSGNTIYF. DNA for the CDR3: TGTGCCAGTACCCGGGGACATAGCTCTGGAAACACCATATATTTT.

This chain links TRBV28 with TRBJ2-7; 7 positions match TRBD2. Trimming removed 4 bases from V and 6 bases from J; junction bases left unmatched: 9. Germline assignment: CDR1 MDHEN and CDR2 SYDVKM. The length of the CDR3 is 14 residues. The CDR3 DNA reads as TGTGCCAGCAGTTCCCACGGGGAGGGCCTCGAGCAGTACTTC. Translating it yields CASSSHGEGLEQYF.

The chain joins TRBV5-4 to TRBJ2-2; the D gene is possibly TRBD2 (5 bases). Germline values: CDR1 SGHNT, CDR2 YYREEE (reference sequence). The CDR3 runs to 17 residues. The germline V and J ends were trimmed by 3 bases and 2 bases, with 17 bases remaining between them. CDR3 in DNA: TGTGCCAGCAGCTCGGCCAATTCCCTAGCCAACACCGGGGAGCTGTTTTTT. This sequence encodes CASSSANSLANTGELFF.

This chain links TRBV6-5 with TRBJ2-7; 9 nucleotides agree with TRBD1. V lost 3 bases and J lost 4; bases outside the gene matches: 10. This CDR3 has 16 residues. The germline gives CDR1 MNHEY, CDR2 SVGAGI. As DNA, the CDR3 is TGTGCCAGCAGTTATTTGAGGGGGACAGGGATGTACGAGCAGTACTTC. The encoded protein is CASSYLRGTGMYEQYF.

This clone was seen just once. This chain joins TRBV7-8 and TRBJ2-7; D possibly corresponds to TRBD2 (6 bases). The CDR3 runs 14 residues. Trimming cost V 2 bases and J 3 bases, with 11 bases left between them. The V gene's germline CDR1 is SGHVS and CDR2 FQNEAQ. For the CDR3, the DNA is TGTGCCAGCAGCTTAAAGCGGGTCAACTACGAGCAGTACTTC. It is translated as CASSLKRVNYEQYF.

The rearrangement joins TRBV18 to TRBJ1-1, with D perhaps TRBD1 (5 bases). This CDR3 is built from 15 residues. Germline CDR1 and CDR2: KGHSH and LQKENI. V lost 3 bases and J 3 bases, leaving 14 bases between the germline ends. This chain's CDR3 is CASSPRGGRDTEAFF. The DNA for the CDR3 is TGTGCCAGCTCACCTCGGGGGGGAAGGGACACTGAAGCTTTCTTT.

The chain has TRBV11-2 and TRBJ1-1; 7 bases line up with TRBD1. The CDR3 covers 14 residues. CDR1 and CDR2 (germline): SGHAT, FQNNGV. V lost 2 bases and J lost 8; bases outside the gene matches: 8. CDR3 residues: CASSLNRGGREAFF. The DNA for the CDR3 is TGTGCCAGCAGCTTAAACAGGGGCGGAAGAGAAGCTTTCTTT. Looking up the rest from reference TRBV11-2 and TRBJ1-1 gives the full variable domain: EAGVAQSPRYKIIEKRQSVAFWCNPISGHATLYWYQQILGQGPKLLIQFQNNGVVDDSQLPKDRFSAERLKGVDSTLKIQPAKLEDSAVYLCASSLNRGGREAFFGQGTRLTVV.

The chain carries TRBV28 and TRBJ2-7; 7 nucleotides agree with TRBD2. Germline CDR1 is MDHEN and CDR2 is SYDVKM. V dropped 2 bases and J dropped 4; count of bases not matched to a gene: 2. This CDR3 contains 13 residues. The CDR3 DNA reads TGTGCCAGCAGTTTACTAGCGGTGTACGAGCAGTACTTC. It codes for CASSLLAVYEQYF. The full variable domain, its missing parts supplied by reference TRBV28 and TRBJ2-7, is DVKVTQSSRYLVKRTGEKVFLECVQDMDHENMFWYRQDPGLGLRLIYFSYDVKMKEKGDIPEGYSVSREKKERFSLILESASTNQTSMYLCASSLLAVYEQYFGPGTRLTVT.

The chain recombines TRBV27 with TRBJ2-1; 11 bases map to TRBD2. With 6 bases clipped from V and 6 bases from J, the junction kept 10 bases outside the gene matches. Germline CDR1 MNHEY, CDR2 SMNVEV (reference sequence). The CDR3 extends over 16 amino acids. Written as DNA, the CDR3 is TGTGCCAGCAGCCTAGGGGTAGCGGGGGGGGGCAATGAGCAGTTCTTC. It translates to CASSLGVAGGGNEQFF.

The rearrangement links TRBV7-9 to TRBJ2-3, with D perhaps matching TRBD2 (5 bases). V was clipped by 3 bases and J by 4 bases, with 11 bases between them. The germline V gene has CDR1 SEHNR and CDR2 FQNEAQ (reference sequence). The CDR3 loop spans 14 amino acids. The CDR3 sequence: CASSFAGFSDTQYF. The DNA of the CDR3 is TGTGCCAGCAGCTTCGCGGGTTTTTCAGATACGCAGTATTTT.

V gene TRBV4-3 combines with J gene TRBJ2-1, with a weak D call TRBD2 (6 bases). Germline CDR1 is LGHNA and CDR2 is YSLEER. Trimming removed 3 bases from V and 8 bases from J, with 17 bases in between. CDR3 length: 15 residues. CDR3 DNA sequence: TGCGCCAGCAGCCAGTGGGGTAGAACGGGGGATGAGCAGTTCTTC. Amino acid sequence: CASSQWGRTGDEQFF.